The 27 T cell receptor beta chains below were found in one sample sequenced in a study of blood T cell repertoires in COVID-19. The repertoire was sequenced with immunoSEQ multiplex PCR; TCRdb's copy has only in-frame clones and lacks some. The sample consists of about 90,000 clones, about 86% of them appearing once. The sample was peripheral blood. The receptors derive from a man of 80 years or more with active or convalescent COVID-19.

V usage is TRBV28 and J usage is TRBJ2-6, with a possible D match to TRBD2 (5 bases). The germline V gene has CDR1 MDHEN and CDR2 SYDVKM. Trimming cost V 5 bases and J 1 base, with 9 bases left between them. This CDR3 region has 15 residues. The chain's CDR3 is CASSPRGSGANVLTF. CDR3 sequence (DNA): TGTGCCAGCAGTCCCCGGGGATCTGGGGCCAACGTCCTGACTTTC.

The chain uses TRBV5-6 and TRBJ2-7; TRBD2 agrees at 8 bases. The CDR3 is 14 residues long. After removal of 5 bases from V and 5 bases from J, the junction contained 9 bases not matched to a gene. Germline V gene lookup returns CDR1 SGHDT and CDR2 YYEEEE. CDR3 bases: TGTGCCAGCAGACCGGGACTAGTGGGACACGAGCAGTACTTC. The encoded protein is CASRPGLVGHEQYF.

The genes are TRBV7-2 and TRBJ1-5, with a weak D call TRBD1 (6 bases). The CDR3 totals 14 residues. V gave up 4 bases and J gave up 5 bases, with 12 bases separating them. The V gene's germline CDR1 is SGHTA and CDR2 FQGNSA. This chain's CDR3 is CASSYRVGDQPQHF. The CDR3 region has the DNA TGTGCCAGCAGCTACAGGGTGGGAGATCAGCCCCAGCATTTT.

A single count supports this clone. The rearrangement joins TRBV5-1 to TRBJ1-4; D may be TRBD1 (5 bases). V gave up 5 bases and J gave up 0 bases, with 8 bases separating them. The CDR3 contains 14 residues. Germline assignment: CDR1 SGHRS and CDR2 YFSETQ. CDR3 protein: CASRTVPTNEKLFF. As DNA, the CDR3 is TGCGCCAGCAGGACAGTGCCAACTAATGAAAAACTGTTTTTT.

The V and J genes are TRBV6-5 and TRBJ2-3; 10 positions agree with TRBD1. Germline V gene lookup returns CDR1 MNHEY and CDR2 SVGAGI. The CDR3 sequence is 15 residues long. The V and J ends lost 4 bases and 6 bases, in that order; junction bases with no gene match: 7. DNA for the CDR3: TGTGCCAGCAGTTCCGGGACAGGGGCTTCTGATACGCAGTATTTT. It codes for CASSSGTGASDTQYF.

This clone was seen once. The V and J genes are TRBV28 and TRBJ1-5; TRBD1 matches at 9 bases. Looked up from germline, CDR1 is MDHEN and CDR2 is SYDVKM. With 6 bases clipped from V and 6 bases from J, the junction kept 9 bases outside the gene matches. The CDR3 runs to 15 residues. CDR3 in DNA: TGTGCCAGCAGCTCCGACAGGGGGTCAAGTCAGCCCCAGCATTTT. Translation gives CASSSDRGSSQPQHF.

This clone was observed a single time. The rearrangement uses TRBV5-4 and TRBJ2-5; TRBD2 matches at 9 bases. CDR1 and CDR2 from the germline V gene are SGHNT and YYREEE (reference sequence). The CDR3 extends over 14 amino acids. V shed 0 bases and J 5 bases; nucleotides not matched to a gene: 2. CDR3: CASSLASGGETQYF. CDR3 bases: TGTGCCAGCAGCTTGGCCAGCGGGGGGGAGACCCAGTACTTC.

The rearrangement links TRBV5-1 to TRBJ2-1, with D tentatively TRBD2 (7 bases). Germline CDR1 and CDR2: SGHRS and YFSETQ. This CDR3 region has 16 residues. With 0 bases removed from V and 5 bases from J, the gap between germline ends came to 15 bases. The CDR3, as DNA: TGCGCCAGCAGCTTGGAGGCGGGGGCGACTAACAATGAGCAGTTCTTC. It codes for CASSLEAGATNNEQFF.

The genes are TRBV15 and TRBJ2-1; TRBD1 aligns across 7 bases. With 4 bases clipped from V and 4 bases from J, the junction kept 4 bases outside the gene matches. The CDR3 covers 14 residues. Germline-derived CDR1 and CDR2 are LNHNV and YYDKDF (reference sequence). CDR3 coding DNA: TGTGCCACCAGCACCAGGACAGGTTACAATGAGCAGTTCTTC. This translates into CATSTRTGYNEQFF.

The chain is built from TRBV3-1 (or the pseudogene TRBV3-2) and TRBJ2-7, with D unclear. Trimming removed 4 bases at V and 1 base at J, with 8 bases between. This CDR3 is 13 amino acids long. Germline CDR1 reads LGHDT; CDR2 reads YNNKEL (reference sequence). CDR3 amino acids: CASSPTASYEQYF. The CDR3 DNA reads TGTGCCAGCAGCCCGACTGCATCCTACGAGCAGTACTTC.

The chain carries TRBV28 and TRBJ1-2; TRBD1 aligns across 12 bases. There are 17 residues in the CDR3. Looked up from germline, CDR1 is MDHEN and CDR2 is SYDVKM. Trimming took 6 bases from V and 4 from J; bases not matched to a gene: 12. CDR3 sequence reads: CASSAGTGGVYGYGYTF. For the CDR3, the DNA is TGTGCCAGCAGCGCCGGGACAGGGGGCGTCTATGGCTATGGCTACACCTTC.

CDR3 residues: CASSQDGHSGNTIYF. CDR3 DNA sequence: TGCGCCAGCAGCCAAGATGGACACTCTGGAAACACCATATATTTT. The chain joins TRBV4-3 to TRBJ1-3; perhaps TRBD1 as D (5 bases). Germline V gives CDR1 LGHNA, CDR2 YSLEER. Trimming stripped 0 bases from V and 0 bases from J, with 6 bases between. There are 15 residues in the CDR3.

The rearrangement links TRBV7-2 to TRBJ1-2; maybe TRBD1 (5 bases). The germline V gene encodes CDR1 SGHTA and CDR2 FQGNSA. This CDR3 spans 14 amino acids. Trimming pared 2 bases from V and 6 bases from J, leaving 13 bases between. CDR3 sequence reads: CASSLTAGVDGYTF. The CDR3 nucleotides read TGTGCCAGCAGCTTAACTGCGGGGGTTGATGGCTACACCTTC. The entire variable domain, with the rest obtained from reference TRBV7-2 and TRBJ1-2, is as follows: GAGVSQSPSNKVTEKGKDVELRCDPISGHTALYWYRQSLGQGLEFLIYFQGNSAPDKSGLPSDRFSAERTGGSVSTLTIQRTQQEDSAVYLCASSLTAGVDGYTFGSGTRLTVV.

This clone has a handful of counts. This CDR3 reads CATSREVGGSYEQYF. For the CDR3, the DNA is TGTGCCACCAGCAGAGAAGTTGGCGGGAGCTACGAGCAGTACTTC. The J gene is TRBJ2-7, the V gene TRBV15; 7 bases agree with TRBD2. Per the germline V gene, CDR1 is LNHNV and CDR2 is YYDKDF (reference sequence). V lost 0 bases, J lost 3 bases, and 5 bases stayed unmatched. This CDR3 has 15 amino acids. The whole variable domain, remainder taken from reference TRBV15 and TRBJ2-7, is DAMVIQNPRYQVTQFGKPVTLSCSQTLNHNVMYWYQQKSSQAPKLLFHYYDKDFNNEADTPDNFQSRRPNTSFCFLDIRSPGLGDTAMYLCATSREVGGSYEQYFGPGTRLTVT.

This chain joins TRBV7-9 and TRBJ2-7, with 9 bases identical to TRBD1. The ends lost 1 base at V and 4 bases at J; junction bases unmatched: 5. CDR1 is SEHNR and CDR2 is FQNEAQ in the germline V gene (reference sequence). This CDR3 is 15 amino acids long. The CDR3 loop is CASSLVGQGTYEQYF. The CDR3 coding sequence is TGTGCCAGCAGCTTAGTGGGACAGGGAACGTACGAGCAGTACTTC.

The chain combines TRBV5-1 with TRBJ2-5; 10 nucleotides match TRBD2. The germline V gene has CDR1 SGHRS and CDR2 YFSETQ. After removal of 3 bases from V and 2 bases from J, the junction contained 1 base not matched to a gene. CDR3 length: 14 amino acids. The CDR3 DNA is TGCGCCAGCAGCTATAGCGGGAGGCAAGAGACCCAGTACTTC. The encoded protein is CASSYSGRQETQYF. Complete variable domain (other parts from reference TRBV5-1 and TRBJ2-5): KAGVTQTPRYLIKTRGQQVTLSCSPISGHRSVSWYQQTPGQGLQFLFEYFSETQRNKGNFPGRFSGRQFSNSRSEMNVSTLELGDSALYLCASSYSGRQETQYFGPGTRLLVL.

The J gene is TRBJ1-2, the V gene TRBV3-1 (or the pseudogene TRBV3-2); weak D call: TRBD1 (6 bases). The CDR3 length is 18 residues. V was clipped by 3 bases and J by 4 bases, with 24 bases between them. Germline V lookup: CDR1 LGHDT, CDR2 YNNKEL (reference sequence). The CDR3 region is CASSHLLAGARGSYGYTF. In nucleotides, the CDR3 is TGTGCCAGCAGCCACCTCCTGGCTGGGGCCAGGGGAAGCTATGGCTACACCTTC.

The J gene is TRBJ2-1, the V gene TRBV18; 10 bases map to TRBD2. The germline V gene has CDR1 KGHSH and CDR2 LQKENI. Germline trimming cut 0 bases from V and 2 bases from J; bases unmatched to any gene: 10. This CDR3 comprises 19 residues. The CDR3 region has the DNA TGTGCCAGCTCACCACCTGGGCTAGCGGGAGCCTTGACCTACAATGAGCAGTTCTTC. Amino acid sequence: CASSPPGLAGALTYNEQFF.

The V call is TRBV28, the J call TRBJ2-2; the match to TRBD1 covers 8 bases. Germline values: CDR1 MDHEN, CDR2 SYDVKM. CDR3 length: 16 residues. V lost 4 bases to trimming and J lost 7 bases; unmatched junction nucleotides: 11. CDR3 nucleotides: TGTGCCAGCAGTTCCAGGACAGGGTTAGGTAACGGGGAGCTGTTTTTT. Its protein is CASSSRTGLGNGELFF.

This clone was seen only once. This rearrangement joins TRBV10-3 to TRBJ2-7; a weak D match, TRBD2 (5 bases). Germline CDR1 is ENHRY and CDR2 is SYGVKD. The CDR3 runs to 15 residues. The germline V and J ends were trimmed by 0 bases and 1 base, with 10 bases remaining between them. CDR3: CAISESVEGSYEQYF. The CDR3 DNA sequence: TGTGCCATCAGTGAGTCGGTAGAGGGATCCTACGAGCAGTACTTC.

The chain has TRBV5-1 and TRBJ2-3; 7 nucleotides agree with TRBD1. Trimming removed 4 bases from V and 3 bases from J; junction bases left unmatched: 11. Germline V gives CDR1 SGHRS, CDR2 YFSETQ. The CDR3 sequence is 16 residues long. The CDR3 here is CASSKDRSALTDTQYF. DNA of the CDR3: TGCGCCAGCAGCAAGGACAGGTCGGCCCTAACAGATACGCAGTATTTT.

V gene TRBV5-4 combines with J gene TRBJ2-4, with D tentatively TRBD2 (5 bases). V gave up 4 bases and J gave up 2 bases, with 10 bases separating them. The CDR3 is 14 amino acids. Looked up from germline, CDR1 is SGHNT and CDR2 is YYREEE (reference sequence). DNA for the CDR3: TGTGCCAGCAGCCTCCCGGGATCCAAAAACATTCAGTACTTC. Protein sequence: CASSLPGSKNIQYF. The full variable domain, completed using reference TRBV5-4 and TRBJ2-4, is ETGVTQSPTHLIKTRGQQVTLRCSSQSGHNTVSWYQQALGQGPQFIFQYYREEENGRGNFPPRFSGLQFPNYSSELNVNALELDDSALYLCASSLPGSKNIQYFGAGTRLSVL.

The chain uses TRBV7-9 and TRBJ1-3; maybe TRBD1 (5 bases). CDR1 and CDR2 from the germline V gene are SEHNR and FQNEAQ (reference sequence). V lost 1 base and J 0 bases, leaving 19 bases between the germline ends. This CDR3 region has 19 residues. The CDR3 is CASSLDLGQGYNSGNTIYF. The CDR3 coding sequence is TGTGCCAGCAGCTTAGATCTGGGGCAGGGCTATAACTCTGGAAACACCATATATTTT.

V is TRBV7-9 and J is TRBJ1-1; D not certain. Trimming removed 6 bases from V and 1 base from J, with 9 bases in between. CDR3 length: 13 amino acids. CDR1 and CDR2 from the germline V gene are SEHNR and FQNEAQ (reference sequence). The CDR3 coding sequence is TGTGCCAGCAGGTGGCAGGAGAACACTGAAGCTTTCTTT. This codes for CASRWQENTEAFF.

The chain couples TRBV7-9 to TRBJ1-2, with D perhaps TRBD1 (5 bases). The germline V and J ends were trimmed by 8 bases and 6 bases, with 16 bases remaining between them. CDR1 and CDR2 from the germline V gene are SEHNR and FQNEAQ (reference sequence). This CDR3 spans 13 amino acids. The CDR3 coding sequence is TGTGCCAGCCGATCTTCTTGGGGGGATGGCTACACCTTC. Protein product: CASRSSWGDGYTF.

This sequence joins TRBV20-1 and TRBJ1-5, with D tentatively TRBD1 (6 bases). This CDR3 spans 13 amino acids. Between the trimmed V and J ends, which lost 3 bases and 6 bases, there was a span of 12 bases. The germline V gene has CDR1 DFQATT and CDR2 SNEGSKA (reference sequence). The CDR3 DNA reads TGCAGTGCTAGTTGGGGGGGCGGTCAGCCCCAGCATTTT. It is translated as CSASWGGGQPQHF.

This sequence joins TRBV2 and TRBJ2-1, with D uncertain. The CDR3 is 11 amino acids. Trimming stripped 4 bases from V and 4 bases from J, with 2 bases between. Germline CDR1 and CDR2: SNHLY and FYNNEI. For the CDR3, the DNA is TGTGCCAGCAGTGCGTACAATGAGCAGTTCTTC. Translated: CASSAYNEQFF. The full variable domain, rest sourced from reference TRBV2 and TRBJ2-1, is EPEVTQTPSHQVTQMGQEVILRCVPISNHLYFYWYRQILGQKVEFLVSFYNNEISEKSEIFDDQFSVERPDGSNFTLKIRSTKLEDSAMYFCASSAYNEQFFGPGTRLTVL.